Presented here are 30 T cell receptor beta chains from one specimen sequenced in a study of cytomegalovirus exposure and HLA in healthy donors. Clones were read by immunoSEQ multiplex PCR, and TCRdb kept only the in-frame ones, dropping some. The sample carries more than 300,000 clones, 86% recorded once. The sequencing sample was made of PBMCs. The source of these receptors is a woman aged 18-29 years in good health and CMV-seronegative.

This chain joins TRBV29-1 and TRBJ2-7, with D perhaps TRBD1 (5 bases). The V end lost 2 bases, the J end lost 2 bases, and 13 bases lay between the germline ends. This CDR3 has 14 residues. Germline lookup yields CDR1 SQVTM and CDR2 ANQGSEA. The CDR3 reads CSVESRQTPYEQYF. The CDR3 nucleotides read TGCAGCGTTGAATCAAGACAGACCCCCTACGAGCAGTACTTC.

The genes are TRBV29-1 and TRBJ1-2; 9 positions agree with TRBD1. The CDR3 is 15 amino acids. Germline V lookup: CDR1 SQVTM, CDR2 ANQGSEA. V dropped 2 bases and J dropped 4; count of bases not matched to a gene: 8. Written as DNA, the CDR3 is TGCAGCGTTGAAACAACAGGGGGCTTTGGCTATGGCTACACCTTC. Amino acid sequence: CSVETTGGFGYGYTF.

V and J are TRBV6-6 and TRBJ2-7; 8 bases line up with TRBD1. CDR1 is MNHNY and CDR2 is SVGAGI in the germline V gene (reference sequence). This CDR3 is built from 15 residues. Germline trimming cut 5 bases from V and 0 bases from J; bases unmatched to any gene: 6. CDR3 DNA sequence: TGTGCCAGCAGTGTACAGGGGGAGAACTCCTACGAGCAGTACTTC. Residues: CASSVQGENSYEQYF.

This chain uses TRBV29-1 with TRBJ1-5; D is possibly TRBD1 (6 bases). Trimming took 4 bases from V and 2 from J, leaving 15 bases between them. The CDR3 extends over 15 amino acids. Germline-derived CDR1 and CDR2 are SQVTM and ANQGSEA. The chain's CDR3 is CSVAGGLLGNQPQHF. CDR3 nucleotide sequence: TGCAGCGTTGCCGGGGGGCTTTTAGGCAATCAGCCCCAGCATTTT.

The chain is built from TRBV6-6 and TRBJ2-5; D might be TRBD2 (6 bases). Germline-derived CDR1 and CDR2 are MNHNY and SVGAGI (reference sequence). The ends were cut back, 5 bases at V and 4 bases at J, with 8 bases in the middle. The CDR3 length is 12 residues. CDR3 sequence (DNA): TGTGCCAGCAGTAGTAGCGGAGAGACCCAGTACTTC. Its protein product is CASSSSGETQYF.

The rearrangement uses TRBV7-2 and TRBJ1-1; possible D gene TRBD1, 5 bases. Germline loops: CDR1 SGHTA, CDR2 FQGNSA. The CDR3 spans 15 residues. Trimming took off 2 bases at V and 0 bases at J, with 10 bases between the two ends. CDR3 nucleotide sequence: TGTGCCAGCAGCTTACAGCGGGGCATGAACACTGAAGCTTTCTTT. Translating gives CASSLQRGMNTEAFF.

V is TRBV10-3 and J is TRBJ2-7; possible D gene TRBD1, 5 bases. This CDR3 has 14 amino acids. V was pared by 10 bases and J by 0 bases, with 16 bases between. CDR1 ENHRY and CDR2 SYGVKD come from the germline V gene. The CDR3 is CATLAQVTSYEQYF. In DNA form, the CDR3 reads TGTGCCACCCTGGCACAGGTAACCTCCTACGAGCAGTACTTC.

The rearrangement links TRBV28 to TRBJ1-3; 8 bases line up with TRBD1. J gave up 4 bases and V 8 bases, and 7 bases lay outside the gene matches. This CDR3 region has 14 residues. Germline CDR1 is MDHEN and CDR2 is SYDVKM. The DNA for the CDR3 is TGTGCCAGCGAAGGGCAGGGGGCCGGAAACACCATATATTTT. Translating it yields CASEGQGAGNTIYF.

V gene TRBV7-3 combines with J gene TRBJ2-7, with 7 bases matching TRBD1. In germline, CDR1 is SGHTA, CDR2 FQGTGA. V lost 4 bases, J lost 5 bases, and 11 bases stayed unmatched. The CDR3 loop spans 15 amino acids. The CDR3 sequence is CASSYRGDSRDEQYF. Here the CDR3 DNA reads TGTGCCAGCAGCTACAGGGGTGATTCTCGGGACGAGCAGTACTTC. The full variable domain, its missing parts supplied by reference TRBV7-3 and TRBJ2-7, is GAGVSQTPSNKVTEKGKYVELRCDPISGHTALYWYRQSLGQGPEFLIYFQGTGAADDSGLPNDRFFAVRPEGSVSTLKIQRTERGDSAVYLCASSYRGDSRDEQYFGPGTRLTVT.

The genes are TRBV7-9 and TRBJ1-2, with 10 bases matching TRBD1. The germline V gene has CDR1 SEHNR and CDR2 FQNEAQ (reference sequence). The junction had 8 bases not matched to a gene; V was cut back by 5 bases and J by 8 bases. The CDR3 extends over 14 amino acids. The CDR3 region is CASSPGQGLGGYTF. CDR3 bases: TGTGCCAGCAGCCCGGGACAGGGGCTCGGGGGCTACACCTTC.

This chain uses TRBV19 with TRBJ1-2, with D uncertain. Between the trimmed V and J ends, which lost 2 bases and 6 bases, there was a span of 13 bases. CDR1 and CDR2 (germline): LNHDA, SQIVND (reference sequence). The CDR3 is made up of 14 amino acids. The CDR3 region has the DNA TGTGCCAGTAGTATATGGGATGAGGGCGATGGCTACACCTTC. Translated, it gives CASSIWDEGDGYTF.

The rearrangement joins TRBV10-3 to TRBJ2-3; no clear D. V was pared by 6 bases and J by 1 base, with 14 bases between. This CDR3 contains 15 residues. CDR1 and CDR2 from the germline V gene are ENHRY and SYGVKD. The CDR3 sequence: CAISNTQVGTDTQYF. For the CDR3, the DNA is TGTGCCATCAGCAACACCCAGGTGGGCACAGATACGCAGTATTTT.

The J gene is TRBJ2-3, the V gene TRBV12-5; D gene ambiguous. CDR1 is LGHNT, CDR2 FRNRAP, per germline. Trimming took off 4 bases at V and 6 bases at J, with 8 bases between the two ends. The CDR3 extends over 12 amino acids. In nucleotides, the CDR3 is TGTGCTAGTGGTTCCCCCAGGGATACGCAGTATTTT. It is translated as CASGSPRDTQYF.

V is TRBV10-3 and J is TRBJ2-7, with 9 bases lining up with TRBD1. Germline assignment: CDR1 ENHRY and CDR2 SYGVKD. V shed 3 bases, J shed 2 bases, and the junction held 5 bases outside the gene matches. The CDR3 length is 15 residues. CDR3 bases: TGTGCCATCAGTGACCCCGGGACAGGGACCTACGAGCAGTACTTC. Residues: CAISDPGTGTYEQYF.

This chain uses TRBV7-2 with TRBJ2-7, with 10 bases identical to TRBD1. V was pared by 5 bases and J by 7 bases, with 5 bases of the junction left unmatched. The length of the CDR3 is 13 residues. Germline V gene data show CDR1 as SGHTA and CDR2 as FQGNSA. The CDR3, as DNA: TGTGCCAGCAGCCCCGACAGGGGGCGTGAGCAGTACTTC. Translating gives CASSPDRGREQYF.

The chain joins TRBV6-6 to TRBJ2-2; the D gene is possibly TRBD2 (6 bases). This CDR3 is 15 amino acids long. V was cut by 6 bases and J by 5 bases, with 16 bases left in between. Germline V gene data show CDR1 as MNHNY and CDR2 as SVGAGI (reference sequence). The CDR3 is CASRAGGRGTGELFF. CDR3 nucleotide sequence: TGTGCCAGCAGAGCGGGTGGCCGTGGGACCGGGGAGCTGTTTTTT.

The genes are TRBV19 and TRBJ2-1; 8 bases match TRBD2. This CDR3 contains 14 residues. From germline, CDR1 is LNHDA and CDR2 SQIVND (reference sequence). J was trimmed by 8 bases and V by 10 bases; bases with no gene match: 13. Written as DNA, the CDR3 is TGTGCCACTGAGCGGGAGTGGGGGCTCTATGAGCAGTTCTTC. Amino acids: CATEREWGLYEQFF.

The chain has TRBV6-5 and TRBJ2-7; no clear D gene. The CDR3 runs to 12 residues. V was trimmed by 4 bases and J by 2 bases, leaving 6 bases between them. Per the germline V gene, CDR1 is MNHEY and CDR2 is SVGAGI. The CDR3 reads CASSSEAYEQYF. The CDR3 DNA reads as TGTGCCAGCAGTTCAGAGGCCTACGAGCAGTACTTC.

J is TRBJ2-6 and V is TRBV27; D call uncertain. V was cut by 0 bases and J by 2 bases, with 8 bases left in between. Germline lookup yields CDR1 MNHEY and CDR2 SMNVEV (reference sequence). The CDR3 spans 16 residues. The DNA for the CDR3 is TGTGCCAGCAGTTTATCGGCCTCGACTGGGGCCAACGTCCTGACTTTC. Translating gives CASSLSASTGANVLTF.

This chain connects TRBV7-9 to TRBJ1-1; 7 bases are a match to TRBD1. Germline CDR1 is SEHNR and CDR2 is FQNEAQ (reference sequence). With V trimmed by 1 base and J by 11 bases, 13 bases remained unmatched. CDR3 length: 15 amino acids. The CDR3 DNA is TGTGCCAGCAGCTTAGGGTGGACAGGCAGTCCTACGGCTTTCTTT. Its translation: CASSLGWTGSPTAFF.

This chain joins TRBV7-2 and TRBJ2-1, with TRBD2 matching 9 bases. Per germline, CDR1 SGHTA and CDR2 FQGNSA. This CDR3 region has 15 residues. J gave up 5 bases and V 5 bases, and 7 bases lay outside the gene matches. The CDR3 nucleotides read TGTGCCAGCAGCCAAGGAGCGGGAGGCCACAATGAGCAGTTCTTC. This codes for CASSQGAGGHNEQFF.

In this sample, this clone turned up once. V is TRBV6-5 and J is TRBJ2-1, with TRBD2 identical over 9 bases. The germline V gene encodes CDR1 MNHEY and CDR2 SVGAGI. Trimming took 0 bases from V and 7 from J; bases not matched to a gene: 7. This CDR3 region has 16 residues. The CDR3 is CASSYSAGGPGNEQFF. The CDR3 DNA sequence: TGTGCCAGCAGTTACTCGGCGGGAGGGCCGGGTAATGAGCAGTTCTTC.

The J gene is TRBJ2-3, the V gene TRBV27; a possible D gene is TRBD2 (6 bases). V was pared by 8 bases and J by 2 bases, with 17 bases between. Germline CDR1 MNHEY, CDR2 SMNVEV (reference sequence). The CDR3 extends over 15 amino acids. CDR3 sequence reads: CASGGLKGYTDTQYF. The CDR3 bases are TGTGCCAGCGGAGGGCTTAAGGGGTACACAGATACGCAGTATTTT.

The gene calls are TRBV7-3 and TRBJ2-1; TRBD1 might be the D (6 bases). This CDR3 region has 18 residues. Per germline, CDR1 SGHTA and CDR2 FQGTGA. Between the trimmed V and J ends, which lost 2 bases and 0 bases, there was a span of 17 bases. The CDR3 region has the DNA TGTGCCAGCAGCTTATATGGGGGCCGAACTTCCTCCTACAATGAGCAGTTCTTC. This sequence encodes CASSLYGGRTSSYNEQFF.

Only one count was recorded for this clone. This rearrangement joins TRBV28 to TRBJ1-2, with 9 bases identical to TRBD1. This CDR3 region has 11 residues. The germline CDR1 and CDR2 sequences are MDHEN and SYDVKM. J lost 6 bases, V lost 9 bases, and 2 bases had no gene match. The CDR3 DNA sequence: TGTGCCAGTGGGACAGGGCATGGCTACACCTTC. This sequence encodes CASGTGHGYTF.

This chain joins TRBV11-2 and TRBJ2-1; TRBD2 is a possible D gene (5 bases). Trimming shortened V by 2 bases and J by 7 bases, and 18 bases separated the two germline ends. Germline V gene lookup returns CDR1 SGHAT and CDR2 FQNNGV. The length of the CDR3 is 16 residues. CDR3 region: CASSLSRTSQTNEQFF. The CDR3 coding sequence is TGTGCCAGCAGCTTATCCCGGACTTCCCAGACGAATGAGCAGTTCTTC.

This clone was counted once. The genes are TRBV6-5 and TRBJ1-2, with 10 nucleotides matching TRBD1. CDR3 length: 13 residues. Germline V CDR1 and CDR2: MNHEY, SVGAGI. V lost 6 bases and J lost 8; bases outside the gene matches: 6. CDR3 region: CASSSGTGAGYTF. The CDR3 DNA is TGTGCCAGCAGCTCCGGGACAGGGGCCGGCTACACCTTC.

The V call is TRBV28, the J call TRBJ2-5, with D tentatively TRBD1 (6 bases). The J call may be in error: the DNA end matches TRBJ2-7 better. CDR1 is MDHEN, CDR2 SYDVKM, per germline. There are 16 residues in the CDR3. The CDR3 loop reads CASSSTRQAEGYEQYF. In nucleotides, the CDR3 is TGTGCCAGCAGCTCCACACGACAGGCAGAGGGTTACGAGCAGTACTTC.

The sample holds many counts of this clone. This chain joins TRBV7-9 and TRBJ1-2; weak D call: TRBD1 (5 bases). Per the germline V gene, CDR1 is SEHNR and CDR2 is FQNEAQ (reference sequence). This CDR3 spans 14 amino acids. Trimming stripped 2 bases from V and 3 bases from J, with 10 bases between. DNA of the CDR3: TGTGCCAGCAGCTTATCCAGGGAGGACTATGGCTACACCTTC. Translating gives CASSLSREDYGYTF.

The rearrangement joins TRBV12-1 to TRBJ2-7; the DNA was not compared with TRBD2, the D call given in the table. TRBV12-1 is a pseudogene. The CDR3 has 12 amino acids. The CDR3 nucleotides read TGTGCCGGCGGACTAGCGGGGTACGAGCAGTACTTC. Translated, it gives CAGGLAGYEQYF.